This passage covers 20 T cell receptor beta chains from one sample sequenced in a study of T cell changes during pregnancy in multiple sclerosis. The method was immunoSEQ multiplex PCR; TCRdb's version includes in-frame clones alone and lacks a portion of them. The sample yields around 57,000 clones, 90% to 95% seen once. The sample in question was peripheral blood, obtained in the third trimester of pregnancy. The receptor source for this set is a female donor in good health, enrolled as a control in a pregnancy study.

This sequence joins TRBV7-9 and TRBJ2-1, with 10 bases lining up with TRBD2. Germline V lookup: CDR1 SEHNR, CDR2 FQNEAQ (reference sequence). The CDR3 covers 16 residues. The V gene end was trimmed by 4 bases and the J gene end by 10 bases; junction bases not matched to a gene: 13. DNA for the CDR3: TGTGCCAGCAGCTCGATATCCACTAGCGGGACGAAGGAGCAGTTCTTC. It is translated as CASSSISTSGTKEQFF.

The chain carries TRBV29-1 and TRBJ1-1; no clear D. The CDR3 spans 11 residues. The germline CDR1 and CDR2 sequences are SQVTM and ANQGSEA. The V end was cut by 5 bases, the J end by 4 bases, with 8 bases between. CDR3 sequence (DNA): TGCAGCGTTCCGGTTGGCACTGAAGCTTTCTTT. Its translation: CSVPVGTEAFF.

The V call is TRBV18, the J call TRBJ2-5, with 9 bases identical to TRBD2. The CDR3 covers 15 residues. Trimming cost V 3 bases and J 5 bases; bases outside gene matches: 7. The germline V gene encodes CDR1 KGHSH and CDR2 LQKENI. The CDR3 loop is CASSPGSGRLETQYF. Written as DNA, the CDR3 is TGTGCCAGCTCACCGGGTAGCGGGAGATTGGAGACCCAGTACTTC.

The chain carries TRBV6-1 and TRBJ2-1; the match to TRBD2 covers 9 bases. CDR1 and CDR2 from the germline V gene are MNHNS and SASEGT. V shed 2 bases and J 8 bases; nucleotides not matched to a gene: 10. The CDR3 is 16 amino acids. The CDR3 bases are TGTGCCAGCAGTGAACGGACGCTAGCGGGATTCGATGAGCAGTTCTTC. This codes for CASSERTLAGFDEQFF.

The chain uses TRBV5-6 and TRBJ1-4; possible D gene TRBD1, 5 bases. This CDR3 region has 14 residues. The germline V gene encodes CDR1 SGHDT and CDR2 YYEEEE. V lost 2 bases and J 10 bases, leaving 15 bases between the germline ends. The CDR3 loop is CASSFGGAKPKLFF. CDR3 bases: TGTGCCAGCAGCTTCGGCGGGGCAAAACCAAAACTGTTTTTT.

The rearrangement joins TRBV7-8 to TRBJ1-2; no firm D call. The CDR3 loop spans 15 amino acids. Germline V CDR1 and CDR2: SGHVS, FQNEAQ. V was trimmed by 5 bases and J by 4 bases, leaving 17 bases between them. CDR3: CASSLELPTGYGYTF. For the CDR3, the DNA is TGTGCCAGCAGCCTTGAGCTTCCCACCGGCTATGGCTACACCTTC.

In this sample, this clone turned up a few times. The chain uses TRBV30 and TRBJ1-1, with 8 positions matching TRBD1. After removal of 4 bases from V and 1 base from J, the junction contained 5 bases not matched to a gene. CDR1 and CDR2 from the germline V gene are GTSNPN and SVGIG (reference sequence). The CDR3 is 14 amino acids. The CDR3 spells CAWNPGQGNTEAFF. In nucleotides, the CDR3 is TGTGCCTGGAATCCCGGACAGGGGAACACTGAAGCTTTCTTT. The full variable domain, its missing parts supplied by reference TRBV30 and TRBJ1-1, is SQTIHQWPATLVQPVGSPLSLECTVEGTSNPNLYWYRQAAGRGLQLLFYSVGIGQISSEVPQNLSASRPQDRQFILSSKKLLLSDSGFYLCAWNPGQGNTEAFFGQGTRLTVV.

V gene TRBV7-9 combines with J gene TRBJ1-1, with D unclear. The CDR3 runs to 13 residues. The germline V gene encodes CDR1 SEHNR and CDR2 FQNEAQ (reference sequence). V gave up 5 bases and J gave up 0 bases, with 7 bases separating them. The CDR3 nucleotides are TGTGCCAGCAGCCCTTACATGAACACTGAAGCTTTCTTT. Its protein is CASSPYMNTEAFF.

This clone is medium-sized. The gene calls are TRBV4-2 and TRBJ2-2, with TRBD2 identical over 9 bases. The J segment lost 1 base and the V segment lost 0 bases, leaving 9 bases of the junction unmatched. Looked up from germline, CDR1 is LGHNA and CDR2 is YNFKEQ. This CDR3 has 19 residues. The CDR3 coding sequence is TGTGCCAGCAGCCAAGATATGGCTAGCGGGGCCCTGAACACCGGGGAGCTGTTTTTT. It encodes CASSQDMASGALNTGELFF.

The chain couples TRBV27 to TRBJ2-1; TRBD1 might be the D (6 bases). The CDR3 is 15 amino acids. In germline, CDR1 is MNHEY, CDR2 SMNVEV (reference sequence). Trimming stripped 2 bases from V and 7 bases from J, with 15 bases between. The CDR3 loop is CASSLVQGPLNEQFF. The CDR3 DNA follows: TGTGCCAGCAGTTTAGTACAGGGTCCTTTGAATGAGCAGTTCTTC.

This clone was observed a single time. The V call is TRBV7-9, the J call TRBJ1-3, with TRBD1 matching over 8 bases. The CDR3 contains 16 residues. Germline values: CDR1 SEHNR, CDR2 FQNEAQ (reference sequence). Trimming at V came to 3 bases and at J to 0 bases, leaving 4 bases not matched to a gene. CDR3: CASSLEQGDSGNTIYF. The CDR3 DNA is TGTGCCAGCAGCTTGGAACAGGGGGACTCTGGAAACACCATATATTTT.

This clone has just one count. This rearrangement joins TRBV5-4 to TRBJ1-2; D might be TRBD1 (5 bases). V was trimmed by 4 bases and J by 3 bases, leaving 13 bases between them. The CDR3 contains 14 residues. The germline V gene encodes CDR1 SGHNT and CDR2 YYREEE (reference sequence). CDR3 protein: CASSPGGADYGYTF. In DNA, the CDR3 is TGTGCCAGCAGCCCCGGAGGGGCGGACTATGGCTACACCTTC.

This clone turned up a few times. The chain uses TRBV27 and TRBJ1-4, with TRBD1 identical over 9 bases. CDR1 is MNHEY, CDR2 SMNVEV, per germline (reference sequence). Germline trimming cut 5 bases from V and 1 base from J; bases unmatched to any gene: 5. The CDR3 length is 16 residues. The CDR3 DNA sequence: TGTGCCAGCAGTCGACAGGGGGGTTTAACTAATGAAAAACTGTTTTTT. It specifies CASSRQGGLTNEKLFF.

The chain joins TRBV19 to TRBJ2-1; TRBD2 is a possible D gene (5 bases). CDR3 size: 15 residues. Trimming cost V 5 bases and J 3 bases, with 14 bases left between them. The germline V gene has CDR1 LNHDA and CDR2 SQIVND (reference sequence). In DNA form, the CDR3 reads TGTGCCAGTAGTTCCCGTATCCGGGACTACAATGAGCAGTTCTTC. It specifies CASSSRIRDYNEQFF.

In this sample, this clone turned up once. CDR3 in amino acids: CASSPTGGAGANVLTF. The CDR3, as DNA: TGTGCCAGCTCACCAACAGGGGGGGCCGGGGCCAACGTCCTGACTTTC. The V gene is TRBV18, the J gene TRBJ2-6; perhaps TRBD1 as D (8 bases). V lost 2 bases and J lost 4, with 12 bases in between. The CDR3 contains 16 residues. Germline V gene lookup returns CDR1 KGHSH and CDR2 LQKENI.

The chain recombines TRBV7-3 with TRBJ2-1; 12 bases fit TRBD2. Germline V gene data show CDR1 as SGHTA and CDR2 as FQGTGA. V lost 3 bases to trimming and J lost 4 bases; unmatched junction nucleotides: 1. CDR3 size: 15 residues. The CDR3 reads CASSLGTSGYNEQFF. Written as DNA, the CDR3 is TGTGCCAGCAGCTTGGGGACTAGCGGGTACAATGAGCAGTTCTTC.

The rearrangement links TRBV18 to TRBJ2-5, with a weak D call TRBD2 (5 bases). Germline-derived CDR1 and CDR2 are KGHSH and LQKENI. V lost 2 bases and J 1 base, leaving 5 bases between the germline ends. The CDR3 runs to 13 residues. CDR3 in DNA: TGTGCCAGCTCACCAGGGAGCCAAGAGACCCAGTACTTC. Translated, it gives CASSPGSQETQYF.

V is TRBV5-6 and J is TRBJ2-2; 7 bases agree with TRBD2. The CDR3 spans 15 residues. Per the germline V gene, CDR1 is SGHDT and CDR2 is YYEEEE. J was trimmed by 2 bases and V by 3 bases; bases with no gene match: 4. CDR3 loop: CASSYGTTNTGELFF. The CDR3 DNA sequence: TGTGCCAGCAGCTACGGGACTACCAACACCGGGGAGCTGTTTTTT.

J is TRBJ2-7 and V is TRBV5-1; unclear D gene. CDR1 and CDR2 from the germline V gene are SGHRS and YFSETQ. The CDR3 length is 14 residues. V was trimmed by 5 bases and J by 2 bases, leaving 14 bases between them. The CDR3 DNA reads TGCGCCAGCAGGCCAACAGCTCCCACCTACGAGCAGTACTTC. This encodes CASRPTAPTYEQYF. The complete variable domain, with remaining parts taken from reference TRBV5-1 and TRBJ2-7, reads KAGVTQTPRYLIKTRGQQVTLSCSPISGHRSVSWYQQTPGQGLQFLFEYFSETQRNKGNFPGRFSGRQFSNSRSEMNVSTLELGDSALYLCASRPTAPTYEQYFGPGTRLTVT.

The chain employs TRBV7-2 and TRBJ2-3; D is unclear. Germline V lookup: CDR1 SGHTA, CDR2 FQGNSA. Trimming cost V 3 bases and J 6 bases, with 7 bases left between them. This CDR3 contains 12 residues. This CDR3 reads CASSFSGDTQYF. In nucleotides, the CDR3 is TGTGCCAGCAGCTTCTCCGGGGATACGCAGTATTTT.